This TCR beta chain is drawn from a study of human T cells and chemical hapten exposure. Time point in this sample: patch test 3, about 24 weeks after DPC sensitization. The treatment was: therapeutic diphenylcyclopropenone sensitization with weekly scalp DPC. MiXCR, applied by TCRdb to the RACE reads, yields one record per CDR3 protein. Among roughly 200,000 distinct CDR3 sequences, 20% to 25% were seen once, and the ten largest hold about 2.3%. The CDR3 covers 16 residues. Trimming left V 2 bases short and J 2 bases short, with 15 bases between. Germline assignment: CDR1 MNHEY and CDR2 SVGEGT. There are a few counts of this clonotype.

The starting material was whole blood, obtained in connection with sensitization to the hapten diphenylcyclopropenone (DPC). V is TRBV6-2 or TRBV6-3 and J is TRBJ2-5, with D perhaps matching TRBD1 (6 bases). This TCR was recovered from a woman aged 40 to 50 with alopecia areata. Some clones in this sample may be carry-over from other donors' samples. The CDR3 reads CASSYPTGRLQETQYF. Here the CDR3 DNA reads TGTGCCAGCAGTTACCCGACAGGACGCCTACAAGAGACCCAGTACTTC.